The sample holds one count of the clone carrying this T cell receptor beta chain. The data were taken from a study of shared clonotypes between healthy human individuals. The CDR3 is 20 residues long. Germline CDR1 reads SGHNT; CDR2 reads YYREEE (reference sequence). Trimming took 4 bases from V and 1 from J; bases not matched to a gene: 14. Clones were sequenced by immunoSEQ multiplex PCR, and TCRdb holds only the in-frame ones, with some missing. The profile covers under 650,000 clones, with 95% to 97% appearing a single time and about 0.054% taken by the ten largest. Specimen: naive CD4+ T cells sorted from blood. Subset meaning: CD45RA+ positively selected. This clonotype originated in a woman in her twenties or thirties in good health. This chain connects TRBV5-4 to TRBJ2-3; 14 nucleotides agree with TRBD2. The CDR3 DNA is TGTGCCAGCAGCCGGGGACTAGCGGGAGTATATACATCGGGCACAGATACGCAGTATTTT. This translates into CASSRGLAGVYTSGTDTQYF.